The present T cell receptor beta chain was sequenced within a study of CD8+CD57+ T cells in acquired aplastic anemia. Genomic DNA constituted the template upon which TCR beta VDJ and CDR3 profiling was performed. TCRdb re-called the reads through MiXCR, storing one row per CDR3 protein. The data contain some 150,000 distinct CDR3 sequences, less than 60% of them singletons. The authors sequenced patients whose flow cytometry had shown CD8+CD57+ cell expansion. About this clonotype: Antigen unknown.

V dropped 6 bases and J dropped 6 bases, with 12 bases sitting between them. The CDR3 consists of 12 residues. Germline CDR1 DFQATT, CDR2 SNEGSKA (reference sequence). Study observations and caveats: Patients were compared with controls for CD8+ Simpson's diversity, and no significant difference emerged.

V usage is TRBV20-1 and J usage is TRBJ2-1; D uncertain. The specimen was sorted CD4+, CD8+, or CD8+CD57+ T cells (not recorded which) from PBMCs. The receptor comes from a human donor with aplastic anemia. CDR3 in DNA: TGCAGTGCGCGGAGTCAAGGCAATGAGCAGTTCTTC. This encodes CSARSQGNEQFF.